This T cell receptor beta chain was captured by sequencing in a study of CD8 T cells in ankylosing spondylitis. Quantitative 5'-RACE with molecular barcodes produced the TCR beta libraries. From the 5' RACE reads, TCRdb called clonotypes with MiXCR, one entry per CDR3 protein. The sample includes about 170,000 distinct CDR3 sequences, roughly 18% of them seen just once. This clonotype occurred many times. What it recognizes is unknown. General study findings and limits: A motif in TCR beta, a set of about eight highly homologous variants, appeared characteristic of ankylosing spondylitis blood.

The origin of this receptor is a male donor with ankylosing spondylitis or in good health (not recorded which). Sequenced material: blood, either unsorted or a sorted T cell fraction (not recorded which).

CDR3 sequence: CASSFSGVNEKLFF. CDR3 coding DNA: TGTGCCAGCAGCTTTTCAGGGGTCAATGAAAAACTGTTTTTT. V and J are TRBV27 and TRBJ1-4; a weak D match, TRBD1 (6 bases). Germline CDR1 reads MNHEY; CDR2 reads SMNVEV (reference sequence). The CDR3 consists of 14 residues. Trimming removed 6 bases from V and 5 bases from J, with 13 bases in between.